One TCR beta chain is described in this entry. The target antigen is unknown. An end of the junction differs from the germline gene, which may be a read error. Per germline, CDR1 SEHNR and CDR2 FQNEAQ (reference sequence). The CDR3 runs 13 residues. The data are from a study of T cells in Graves' hyperthyroidism and ophthalmopathy. Whole-study results and caveats: The model predicted ophthalmopathy a median roughly six months before onset. Researchers found most expanded thyroid clonotypes above 0.001 in blood as well. Ophthalmopathy and stable hyperthyroidism were separated by a 13 V-J model.

Amplified TCR beta CDR3 regions derived from RNA transcripts. The HTBI primer set drove a first-round RT-PCR of the TCR CDR3. One entry per CDR3 protein results from TCRdb running MiXCR on the multiplex PCR reads. This sample has over 500,000 distinct CDR3 sequences, with around 50% found just once. The clonotype comes from an adult woman with Graves' disease, either hyperthyroidism or ophthalmopathy (not recorded which). The chain recombines TRBV7-9 with TRBJ1-2, with D possibly TRBD1 on 5 matching bases. Sequencing was done on a sample of peripheral blood or thyroid tissue (not recorded which). CDR3 residues: CASSLNQGEVLRF. The CDR3 DNA follows: TGTGCCAGCAGCTTAAACCAGGGCGAAGTACTACGCTTC.